The 2 T cell receptor beta chains listed next were all sequenced from one sample in a study of cytomegalovirus exposure and HLA in healthy donors (dated by TCRdb to 2015 to 2018). The library was prepared using the immunoSEQ multiplex PCR assay. The multiplex PCR relied on a mix of 60 forward primers for TCR Vbeta segments and 13 reverse primers for TCR Jbeta segments. TCRdb provides this immuneACCESS table in a form limited to in-frame rearrangements. Some clones are lacking; in checked studies, under half of them reflect an unresolved V gene, and why the rest are absent is not known. In this sample the table shows approximately 140,000 clones, approximately 60% of which occur a single time. In total, the top ten clones hold 6% to 8.5% of the sample. Sequences were obtained from PBMCs. These receptor sequences come from a woman aged 55 to 70 in good health and CMV-seropositive.

The count of this clone is one. The CDR3 is CATLTGARDEQYF. CDR3 nucleotides: TGTGCCACCCTTACAGGGGCGAGGGACGAGCAGTACTTC. The chain recombines TRBV6-1 with TRBJ2-7, with TRBD1 identical over 7 bases. V lost 10 bases and J lost 5; bases outside the gene matches: 11. CDR3 length equals 13 residues. From germline, CDR1 is MNHNS and CDR2 SASEGT.

This chain connects TRBV29-1 to TRBJ2-1; TRBD2 agrees at 13 bases. The CDR3 is 14 residues long. The germline gives CDR1 SQVTM, CDR2 ANQGSEA. V lost 4 bases, J lost 8 bases, and 5 bases stayed unmatched. The CDR3 loop is CSVVGLAGVYEQFF. CDR3 sequence (DNA): TGCAGCGTTGTCGGACTAGCGGGAGTATATGAGCAGTTCTTC.